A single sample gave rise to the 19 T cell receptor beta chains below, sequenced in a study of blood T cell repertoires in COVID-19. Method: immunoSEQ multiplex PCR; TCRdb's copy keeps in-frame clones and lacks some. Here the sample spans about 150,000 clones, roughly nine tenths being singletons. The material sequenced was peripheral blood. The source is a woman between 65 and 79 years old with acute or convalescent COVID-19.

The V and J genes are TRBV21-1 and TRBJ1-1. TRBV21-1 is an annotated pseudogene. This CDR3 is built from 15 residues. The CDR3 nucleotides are TGTGCCAGCAGCCCTCAACGGGGGGAGGAGAATGAAGCTTTCTTT. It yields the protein CASSPQRGEENEAFF.

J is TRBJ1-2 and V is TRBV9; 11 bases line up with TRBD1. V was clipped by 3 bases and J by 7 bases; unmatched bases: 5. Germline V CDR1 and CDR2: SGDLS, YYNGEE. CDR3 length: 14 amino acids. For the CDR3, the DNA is TGTGCCAGCAGCGCCGGGACAGGGGGTTCTGGCTACACCTTC. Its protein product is CASSAGTGGSGYTF.

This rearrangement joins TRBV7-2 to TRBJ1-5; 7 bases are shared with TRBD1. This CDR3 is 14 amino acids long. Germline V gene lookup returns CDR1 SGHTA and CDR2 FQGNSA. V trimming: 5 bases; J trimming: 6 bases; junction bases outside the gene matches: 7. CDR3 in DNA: TGTGCCAGCAGCCCGCCGGGACAGCCTCAGCCCCAGCATTTT. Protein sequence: CASSPPGQPQPQHF.

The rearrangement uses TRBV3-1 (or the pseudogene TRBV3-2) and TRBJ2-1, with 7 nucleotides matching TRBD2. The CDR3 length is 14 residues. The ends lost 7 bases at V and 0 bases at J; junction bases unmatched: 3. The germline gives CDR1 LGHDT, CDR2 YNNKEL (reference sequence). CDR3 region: CASMRGSSYNEQFF. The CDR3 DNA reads TGTGCCAGCATGCGGGGGAGCTCCTACAATGAGCAGTTCTTC.

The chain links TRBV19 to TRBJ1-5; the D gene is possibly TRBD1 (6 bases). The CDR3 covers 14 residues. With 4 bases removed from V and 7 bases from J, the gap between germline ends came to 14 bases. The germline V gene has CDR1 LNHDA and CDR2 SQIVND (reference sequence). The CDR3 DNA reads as TGTGCCAGTAGTAATCAACAGGGAACGCAGCCCCAGCATTTT. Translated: CASSNQQGTQPQHF.

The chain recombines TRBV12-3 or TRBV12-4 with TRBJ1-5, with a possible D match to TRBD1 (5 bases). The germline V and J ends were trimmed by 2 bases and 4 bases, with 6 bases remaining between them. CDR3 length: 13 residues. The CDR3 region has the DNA TGTGCCAGCAGTTTAAGACAGAATCAGCCCCAGCATTTT. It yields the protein CASSLRQNQPQHF.

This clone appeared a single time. CDR3 sequence (DNA): TGCGCCAGCAGCTTGAATCTGGGCAGCACAGATACGCAGTATTTT. This encodes CASSLNLGSTDTQYF. The chain couples TRBV5-1 to TRBJ2-3; D is unclear. The length of the CDR3 is 15 residues. Germline V gives CDR1 SGHRS, CDR2 YFSETQ. V was shortened by 1 base and J by 0 bases, with 9 bases between the two germline ends.

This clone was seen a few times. CDR3 in DNA: TGTGCCAGCAGCCCGACGACAGCAACCTACGAGCAGTACTTC. This sequence encodes CASSPTTATYEQYF. The chain has TRBV7-9 and TRBJ2-7; a weak D match, TRBD1 (5 bases). Trimming cost V 5 bases and J 2 bases, with 13 bases left between them. The germline CDR1 and CDR2 sequences are SEHNR and FQNEAQ (reference sequence). This CDR3 is built from 14 residues.

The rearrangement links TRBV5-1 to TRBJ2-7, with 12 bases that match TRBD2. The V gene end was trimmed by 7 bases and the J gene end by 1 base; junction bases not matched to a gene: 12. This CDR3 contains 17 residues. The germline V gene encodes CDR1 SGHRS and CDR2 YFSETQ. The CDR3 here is CASHRGTSGLNSYEQYF. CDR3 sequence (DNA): TGCGCCAGCCACAGGGGGACTAGCGGGCTGAATTCCTACGAGCAGTACTTC. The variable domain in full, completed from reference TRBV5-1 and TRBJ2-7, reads KAGVTQTPRYLIKTRGQQVTLSCSPISGHRSVSWYQQTPGQGLQFLFEYFSETQRNKGNFPGRFSGRQFSNSRSEMNVSTLELGDSALYLCASHRGTSGLNSYEQYFGPGTRLTVT.

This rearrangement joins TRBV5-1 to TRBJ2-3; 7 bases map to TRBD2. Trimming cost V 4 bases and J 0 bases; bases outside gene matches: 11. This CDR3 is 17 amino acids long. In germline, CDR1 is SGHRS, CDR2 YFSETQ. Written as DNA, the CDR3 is TGCGCCAGCAGCCCGCGCCGGACGGGGGGAAGCACAGATACGCAGTATTTT. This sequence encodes CASSPRRTGGSTDTQYF.

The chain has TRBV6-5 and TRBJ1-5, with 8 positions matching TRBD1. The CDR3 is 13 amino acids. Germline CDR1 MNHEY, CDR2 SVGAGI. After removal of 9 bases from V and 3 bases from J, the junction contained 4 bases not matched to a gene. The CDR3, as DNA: TGTGCCAGTGGACAGGGCATCAATCAGCCCCAGCATTTT. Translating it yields CASGQGINQPQHF.

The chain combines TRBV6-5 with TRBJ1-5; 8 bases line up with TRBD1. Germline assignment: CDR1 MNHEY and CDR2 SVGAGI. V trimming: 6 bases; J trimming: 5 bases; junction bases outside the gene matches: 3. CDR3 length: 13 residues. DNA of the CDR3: TGTGCCAGCAGGACAGGGGAAGATCAGCCCCAGCATTTT. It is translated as CASRTGEDQPQHF.

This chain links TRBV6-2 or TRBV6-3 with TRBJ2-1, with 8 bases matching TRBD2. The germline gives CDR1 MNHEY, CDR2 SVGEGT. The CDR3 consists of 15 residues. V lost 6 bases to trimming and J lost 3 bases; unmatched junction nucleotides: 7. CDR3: CASSRGGTGYNEQFF. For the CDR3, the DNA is TGTGCCAGCAGCCGCGGGGGGACCGGCTACAATGAGCAGTTCTTC.

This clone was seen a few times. The CDR3 nucleotides read TGTGCCAGCAGCTTTGGGCTGCTCATTGGGAACACTGAAGCTTTCTTT. This translates into CASSFGLLIGNTEAFF. The genes are TRBV5-6 and TRBJ1-1; no reliable D call. The germline CDR1 and CDR2 sequences are SGHDT and YYEEEE. The CDR3 has 16 amino acids. The ends were cut back, 2 bases at V and 1 base at J, with 15 bases in the middle.

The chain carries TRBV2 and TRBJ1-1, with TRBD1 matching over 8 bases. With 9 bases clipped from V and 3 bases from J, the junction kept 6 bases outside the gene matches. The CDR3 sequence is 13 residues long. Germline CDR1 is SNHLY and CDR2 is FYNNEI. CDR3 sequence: CASNRDRYTEAFF. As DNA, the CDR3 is TGTGCCAGTAACCGGGACAGGTACACTGAAGCTTTCTTT.

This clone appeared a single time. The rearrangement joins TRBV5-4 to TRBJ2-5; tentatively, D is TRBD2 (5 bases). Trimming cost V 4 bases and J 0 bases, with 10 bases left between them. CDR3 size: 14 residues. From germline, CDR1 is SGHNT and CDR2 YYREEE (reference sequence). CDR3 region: CASSAGENQETQYF. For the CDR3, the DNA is TGTGCCAGCAGCGCCGGGGAAAACCAAGAGACCCAGTACTTC.

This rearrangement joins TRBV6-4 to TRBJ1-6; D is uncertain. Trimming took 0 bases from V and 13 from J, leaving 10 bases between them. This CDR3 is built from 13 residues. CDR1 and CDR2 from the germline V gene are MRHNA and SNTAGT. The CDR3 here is CASSDSAGLPLHF. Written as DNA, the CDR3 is TGTGCCAGCAGTGACTCTGCGGGTTTGCCCCTCCACTTT.

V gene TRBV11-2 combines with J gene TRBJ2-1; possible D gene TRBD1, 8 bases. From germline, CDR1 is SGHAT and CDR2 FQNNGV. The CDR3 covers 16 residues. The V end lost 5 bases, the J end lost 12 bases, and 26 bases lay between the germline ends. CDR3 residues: CASSRRLAPNQGAQFF. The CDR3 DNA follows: TGTGCCAGCAGCCGACGACTAGCCCCTAACCAGGGGGCGCAGTTCTTC.

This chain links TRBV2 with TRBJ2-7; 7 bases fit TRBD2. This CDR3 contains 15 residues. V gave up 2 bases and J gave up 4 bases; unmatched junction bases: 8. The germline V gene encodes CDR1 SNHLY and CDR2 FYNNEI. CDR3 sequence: CASSENSGGGYEQYF. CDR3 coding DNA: TGTGCCAGCAGTGAAAACAGTGGGGGGGGTTACGAGCAGTACTTC.